The clone carrying this TCR beta chain was detected only once. The data were taken from a study of technical replicates of blood from a few donors. Libraries were prepared by immunoSEQ multiplex PCR; TCRdb keeps only in-frame clonotypes and omits some of them. The sample consists of fewer than 15,000 clones, approximately 95% of them appearing once. The CDR3 covers 14 residues. Looked up from germline, CDR1 is SEHNR and CDR2 is FQNEAQ (reference sequence). The V end lost 4 bases, the J end lost 8 bases, and 17 bases lay between the germline ends. The clonotype originates from a human donor in good health. This chain connects TRBV7-9 to TRBJ1-2; possible D gene TRBD1, 6 bases. The sequenced sample was PBMCs. The CDR3 spells CASSSEGQLRGYTF. CDR3 in DNA: TGTGCCAGCAGCTCAGAGGGACAATTGAGGGGCTACACCTTC.